This TCR beta chain was sequenced for a study of blood T cells in healthy people across ages. Combining a sample-barcoded 5' primer with a J-beta primer mix, a second PCR ran for roughly 7 to 12 cycles. TCRdb reprocessed the 5' RACE reads with MiXCR, giving one entry per CDR3 protein. The sample lists around 650,000 distinct CDR3 sequences, 32% occurring once. Trimming cost V 4 bases and J 4 bases, with 8 bases left between them. This CDR3 is 12 amino acids long. The germline V gene encodes CDR1 SGHRS and CDR2 YFSETQ. Specimen: blood. The chain combines TRBV5-1 with TRBJ2-5; tentatively, D is TRBD1 (6 bases). This receptor was taken from a woman of 80 years or more in good health. The CDR3 DNA follows: TGCGCCAGCAGCGAGACAGGAGAGACCCAGTACTTC. This sequence encodes CASSETGETQYF. Drawing the rest from reference TRBV5-1 and TRBJ2-5, the complete variable domain is KAGVTQTPRYLIKTRGQQVTLSCSPISGHRSVSWYQQTPGQGLQFLFEYFSETQRNKGNFPGRFSGRQFSNSRSEMNVSTLELGDSALYLCASSETGETQYFGPGTRLLVL.